This record covers a single T cell receptor beta chain. This clone occurred once. There is no known antigen for this receptor. The sample holds no much larger clone one base away, and base qualities are not on file. CDR3 length: 20 amino acids, cysteine to phenylalanine. The CDR3 DNA has 60 bases and is translated from base 1. Via the germline V gene, CDR1 is SNHLY and CDR2 FYNNEI. Germline trimming amounts to 7 bases on V and 3 bases on J, with 18 as the count of junction bases outside the gene matches. Each collaborating institution followed its own protocols to collect whole blood in K2EDTA tubes. For TCRbeta analysis, collaborators shipped samples in one of three forms: frozen whole blood, isolated PBMCs, or DNA extracted from either of those sample types. These data belong to a study of blood T cell repertoires in COVID-19 (dated by TCRdb to 2019 to 2021). Concerning the study at large: The collaborator samples originated in the United States, Italy and Spain and spanned the acute and convalescent phases of COVID-19. The prospective study material was composed of cDNA or gDNA derived from T cells, B-cell-depleted T cells, or PBMCs. The dataset comprised deeply sampled blood TCRbeta repertoires from subjects exposed to, actively infected with, or recovered from COVID-19. A freely available public database, intended as a resource for researchers studying the immune response to SARS-CoV-2, is where the repertoires were released. Samples came from the ongoing ImmuneRACE study (first 160 participants) plus 1,254 subjects from 6 global collaborators. A de-identified subject ID, COVID-19 status, age in years and sex were almost always included in the sample metadata. Where HLA class I and class II types were available, the types were taken from metadata supplied by the sample provider, not from assay-based typing.

Here is what the overall study found, with its caveats: The amount of clinical and demographic metadata varied by source and participant and was provided uncurated.

The immunoSEQ Assay, a bias-controlled multiplex PCR, was used to amplify TCRbeta CDR3 regions from genomic DNA. The published analysis was carried out like this. Nucleated cell counts per sample were estimated from amplification of reference gene primers within the assay. To quantify the absolute abundance of each unique TCRbeta CDR3 rearrangement, sequence reads were collapsed and filtered. Productive Simpson clonality was computed per sample as the square root of Simpson's diversity index over productive rearrangements. In TCRdb, the immuneACCESS table is reduced to in-frame sequences with V and J assigned. These tables do not hold every clone; where another copy was compared, an unresolved V gene accounts for under half, and the others remain unexplained. The D gene and trimming were derived from the DNA, and the V and J assignments and clone size from that table. This sample lists 100,000 to 120,000 clones; 88% were detected once. Under 3% of the sample is held by the ten biggest clonotypes.

The source is a human donor in a cohort sampled during active COVID-19. This sequence uses TRBV2 and TRBJ2-3; the junction holds 14 bases that match TRBD2. The sequenced sample was peripheral blood. The DNA sequence is given as TGTGCCAGCACGTACTACATGGGACTAGCGGGAGACCGGGAGACAGATACGCAGTATTTT. This encodes CASTYYMGLAGDRETDTQYF.